This is a list of T cell receptor beta chains from one sample in a study of cytomegalovirus exposure and HLA in healthy donors. Assay used: immunoSEQ multiplex PCR; TCRdb lists only in-frame clones, some missing. The repertoire holds over 200,000 clones, with roughly 89% as singletons. The sequenced sample was PBMCs. These TCRs come from a woman under 30 in good health and CMV-seronegative. Each CDR3 is given with its conserved first and last residue. The D gene is left open where the match is weak. Size values are once, few and many counts, or a class for expanded clones, and some rows have none.

v_call,d_call,j_call,clone_size,cdr3_aa,cdr3_nt
TRBV4-1,TRBD2,TRBJ2-1,-,CASKSHERGDEQFF,TGCGCCAGCAAATCCCACGAGCGGGGGGATGAGCAGTTCTTC
TRBV4-1,TRBD2,TRBJ2-1,-,CASSPRSTSGNLYNEQFF,TGCGCCAGCAGCCCGAGAAGTACTAGCGGGAATCTATACAATGAGCAGTTCTTC
TRBV19,-,TRBJ2-3,-,CASTPRGAWTDTQYF,TGTGCCAGTACCCCCCGCGGGGCCTGGACAGATACGCAGTATTTT
TRBV7-8,TRBD1,TRBJ1-4,-,CASSPDRWKTNEKLFF,TGTGCCAGCAGCCCGGACAGGTGGAAAACTAATGAAAAACTGTTTTTT
TRBV19,-,TRBJ2-1,-,CASSIRQGSYNEQFF,TGTGCCAGTAGTATTCGGCAGGGATCCTACAATGAGCAGTTCTTC
TRBV9,-,TRBJ1-1,-,CASSVAGINTEAFF,TGTGCCAGCAGCGTAGCAGGGATAAACACTGAAGCTTTCTTT
TRBV7-2,TRBD2,TRBJ2-3,-,CASRPRGQRGGPADTQYF,TGTGCCAGCAGGCCACGGGGGCAGCGGGGGGGCCCGGCAGATACGCAGTATTTT
TRBV5-4,TRBD1,TRBJ1-2,-,CASGLGVTGVNYGYTF,TGTGCCAGCGGCTTGGGGGTGACAGGGGTTAACTATGGCTACACCTTC
TRBV6-1,-,TRBJ1-2,-,CASRVRGGEGYTF,TGTGCCAGCAGAGTCCGAGGGGGGGAAGGCTACACCTTC
TRBV27,TRBD1,TRBJ1-2,-,CASSFTQGAFGGYTF,TGTGCCAGCAGTTTTACCCAGGGGGCGTTTGGTGGCTACACCTTC
TRBV11-1,-,TRBJ2-1,-,CASSTYQLWTSSYNEQFF,TGTGCCAGCAGCACGTACCAGCTGTGGACTTCTAGCTACAATGAGCAGTTCTTC
TRBV19,-,TRBJ2-2,-,CASSILGDTGELFF,TGTGCCAGTAGTATACTCGGTGACACCGGGGAGCTGTTTTTT
TRBV4-3,TRBD1,TRBJ1-1,-,CASSRQGMNTEAFF,TGCGCCAGCAGCCGACAGGGCATGAACACTGAAGCTTTCTTT
TRBV28,TRBD1,TRBJ2-7,-,CASSPYGNRGGQYF,TGTGCCAGCAGTCCCTATGGGAACAGGGGCGGGCAGTACTTC
TRBV5-4,-,TRBJ1-2,-,CASSSNIGGYGYTF,TGTGCCAGCAGCTCTAATATCGGGGGCTATGGCTACACCTTC
TRBV6-5,TRBD1,TRBJ1-2,-,CASSRGQGHYGYTF,TGTGCCAGCAGTCGAGGACAGGGCCACTATGGCTACACCTTC
TRBV7-3,TRBD2,TRBJ2-1,-,CASSPTGTSGSYNEQFF,TGTGCCAGCAGCCCTACGGGGACTAGCGGGTCCTACAATGAGCAGTTCTTC
TRBV5-1,-,TRBJ2-5,once,CASSYNQETQYF,TGCGCCAGCAGCTACAACCAAGAGACCCAGTACTTC
TRBV15,-,TRBJ2-3,-,CATSKEKGSDTQYF,TGTGCCACCAGCAAGGAAAAGGGGTCAGATACGCAGTATTTT
TRBV5-5,TRBD2,TRBJ2-5,-,CASSLTSGRSAQETQYF,TGTGCCAGCAGCTTGACTAGCGGGAGGTCCGCGCAAGAGACCCAGTACTTC
TRBV11-2,-,TRBJ1-5,-,CASSLVSGNQPQHF,TGTGCCAGCAGCTTAGTTTCGGGGAATCAGCCCCAGCATTTT
TRBV9,TRBD1,TRBJ2-2,-,CASSVDRGTGELFF,TGTGCCAGCAGCGTAGACAGGGGTACCGGGGAGCTGTTTTTT